This T cell receptor beta chain was profiled in a study of beta chain features in type 1 diabetes. Study overall: Examination spanned around 110 million sorted cells from all samples. Findings and caveats of the study: PCR might favor shorter templates, equally in patients and controls. People with Type 1 diabetes carried modestly yet significantly shorter TCRB CDR3s in all four CD4+ subsets. Sampled from patients, naive, central memory and Treg TCRB repertoires appeared more similar than those sampled from healthy donors.

This clone was recorded many times. Its antigen is unidentified. The entirety of the isolated RNA underwent reverse transcription, so expressed TCRB transcripts were sequenced. Mean read depth for naive, central memory and regulatory T cell samples was approximately 3.57 million reads. Repertoires were generated with immunoSEQ multiplex PCR, while TCRdb's copy carries only in-frame clones and drops some. This sample has nearly 350,000 clones, with about a tenth found just once. Per germline, CDR1 SGHDT and CDR2 YYEEEE. The germline V and J ends were trimmed by 0 bases and 9 bases, with 21 bases remaining between them. This CDR3 contains 16 residues.

The sequencing input was central memory CD4+ T cells from blood. The V gene is TRBV5-6, the J gene TRBJ1-1, with a tentative D call TRBD1 (6 bases). This TCR came from a man aged 30-40 years with type 1 diabetes. This chain's CDR3 is CASSLAGQGIAEKAFF. The CDR3 DNA follows: TGTGCCAGCAGCTTGGCGGGGCAGGGGATCGCAGAAAAAGCTTTCTTT.